This TCR beta chain emerged from a study of identical twins. This clonotype was seen many times. Its antigen is not known. A universal primer site came from template switching; cDNA carried unique molecular identifiers. TCRdb processed the 5' RACE reads anew with MiXCR; each CDR3 protein has one entry. The sample has about 890,000 distinct CDR3 sequences, about 12% seen once. Germline V CDR1 and CDR2: ENHRY, SYGVKD. The CDR3 has 13 amino acids. With 4 bases removed from V and 4 bases from J, the gap between germline ends came to 10 bases. Study-wide results and limits: Sharing of beta out-of-frame sequences by twins showed a weaker excess.

This same sample was also taken into another study, of yellow fever vaccine responses in identical twins.

This clonotype was sampled from a woman aged 18-29 years in good health. Material: PBMCs. The chain joins TRBV10-3 to TRBJ1-1; D is perhaps TRBD1 (5 bases). The CDR3, as DNA: TGTGCCATCAGTGGCGAGGGGATCACTGAAGCTTTCTTT. Its protein is CAISGEGITEAFF.